Here is one TCR beta chain with its context. This CDR3 has 16 amino acids. V was clipped by 1 base and J by 7 bases, with 20 bases between them. Per the germline V gene, CDR1 is SNHLY and CDR2 is FYNNEI. This sample was taken from a study of T cell changes during pregnancy in multiple sclerosis. TCRdb's copy holds only in-frame clones and misses some; the assay was immunoSEQ multiplex PCR. The sample holds more than 40,000 clones; about 91% are singletons and the top ten take under 9.5%. This sequence was found in a female donor with multiple sclerosis, enrolled in a pregnancy study. The sample was CD8+ T cells from peripheral blood mononuclear cells, taken after pregnancy. The chain is built from TRBV2 and TRBJ2-7; possible D gene TRBD1, 6 bases. The CDR3 loop is CASSEGMTGLTLEQYF. In nucleotides, the CDR3 is TGTGCCAGCAGTGAAGGGATGACAGGACTGACTTTGGAGCAGTACTTC.